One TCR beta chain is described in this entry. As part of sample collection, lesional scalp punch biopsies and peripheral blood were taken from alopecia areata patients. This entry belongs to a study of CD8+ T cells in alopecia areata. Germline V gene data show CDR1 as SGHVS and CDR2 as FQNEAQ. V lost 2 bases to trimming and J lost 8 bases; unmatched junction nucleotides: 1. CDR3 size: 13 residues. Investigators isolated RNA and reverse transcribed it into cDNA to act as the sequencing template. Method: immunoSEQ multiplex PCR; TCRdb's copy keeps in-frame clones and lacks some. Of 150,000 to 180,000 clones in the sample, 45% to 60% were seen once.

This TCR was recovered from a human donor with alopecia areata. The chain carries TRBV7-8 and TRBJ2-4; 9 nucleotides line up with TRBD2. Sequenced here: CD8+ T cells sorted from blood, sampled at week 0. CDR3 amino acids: CASSLSSGDIQYF. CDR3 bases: TGTGCCAGCAGCTTATCTAGCGGGGACATTCAGTACTTC.